This T cell receptor beta chain stems from a study of blood T cell repertoires in COVID-19. For the study at large: COVID-19 samples from acute and convalescent phases originated in the United States, Italy and Spain. PBMCs, B-cell-depleted T cells, or T cells provided the cDNA or gDNA that made up the material.

Authors' analysis steps: From reference gene primer amplification, estimates of nucleated cell counts were derived. Clones were sequenced by immunoSEQ multiplex PCR, and TCRdb holds only the in-frame ones, with some missing. V, J and clone size are taken as reported in that table, and D and trimming were inferred from the DNA itself. Here the sample spans approximately 150,000 clones, about 77% being singletons. The germline V gene has CDR1 SGHVS and CDR2 FNYEAQ. The CDR3 is 15 residues long. V shed 1 base, J shed 4 bases, and the junction held 2 bases outside the gene matches. This sequence joins TRBV7-6 and TRBJ2-3; 10 nucleotides line up with TRBD1. This clonotype originated in a man aged 55 to 70 with acute or convalescent COVID-19. The sequencing sample was made of peripheral blood. This chain's CDR3 is CASSLGQGASDTQYF. The DNA for the CDR3 is TGTGCCAGCAGCTTAGGACAGGGGGCCTCAGATACGCAGTATTTT.